These T cell receptor beta chains were read from a single sample in a study of T cells in Graves' hyperthyroidism and ophthalmopathy. TCRdb called the multiplex PCR reads again in MiXCR, with one record for every CDR3 protein. The data contain roughly 800,000 distinct CDR3 sequences, 35% to 40% of them seen just once; the ten biggest clones take up more than 7%. The sample comprised blood. The origin of the receptors is a man younger than 35 with Graves' hyperthyroidism. The CDR3 runs from the conserved cysteine through the conserved F or W. The D gene is left open where the match is weak. Clone size appears in some rows only: once, few, many, or a class for an expanded clone.

CDR3nt	CDR3aa	abundance	v_gene	j_gene	d_gene
TGTGCCAGCAATTGGGGCTCCTACACCGGGGAGCTGTTTTTT	CASNWGSYTGELFF	once	TRBV12-3/TRBV12-4	TRBJ2-2	.
TGCGCCAGCAGCCAAGAGAGGGGACAGGGAAAGCGCTACACCTTC	CASSQERGQGKRYTF	many	TRBV4-1	TRBJ1-2	TRBD1
TGTGCCAGCAACGGACAGGGGAGCACCGGGGAGCTGTTTTTT	CASNGQGSTGELFF	.	TRBV6-5	TRBJ2-2	TRBD1
TGTGCCACCGATACTATGGGACTAGCGGGAAACCCTCCCGGGGAGCTGTTTTTT	CATDTMGLAGNPPGELFF	few	TRBV19	TRBJ2-2	TRBD2
TGCGCCAGCAGCCCGACGTTTAATTCACCCCTCCACTTT	CASSPTFNSPLHF	.	TRBV7-6	TRBJ1-6	.
TGCAGTGCTAGAGAGGGACAGGTCTCCTCCGAGCAGTACTTC	CSAREGQVSSEQYF	.	TRBV20-1	TRBJ2-7	TRBD1
TGTGCCAGCAGTTTAGCCCGGACAACTACCTTC	CASSLARTTTF	few	TRBV12-3/TRBV12-4	TRBJ1-2	.
TGTGCCAGCAGCACCTATCACAGGTCGCGGTCCTACGAGCAGTACTTC	CASSTYHRSRSYEQYF	few	TRBV7-8	TRBJ2-7	.
TGCAGTGCTGCTAAGCGGGAGAGGGGGGAGACCCAGTACTTC	CSAAKRERGETQYF	.	TRBV20-1	TRBJ2-5	TRBD2
TGTGCCAGTAAGGGCAGGGACCGCTACGAGCAGTACTTC	CASKGRDRYEQYF	many	TRBV19	TRBJ2-7	.
TGCAGTGCTAGAGTACTGGGGGCGGAAGGAAACACCATATATTTT	CSARVLGAEGNTIYF	.	TRBV20-1	TRBJ1-3	.
TGCAGCGTTGAGTGGCGAGGGGGCACCGGGGAGCTGTTTTTT	CSVEWRGGTGELFF	many	TRBV29-1	TRBJ2-2	.
TGCAGTGCTAGAACTTACAGGGGAGAGACCCAGTACTTC	CSARTYRGETQYF	many	TRBV20-1	TRBJ2-5	TRBD1
TGCAGCGTTGGACAGGGAGTGTGGCGCGAGCAGTACTTC	CSVGQGVWREQYF	.	TRBV29-1	TRBJ2-7	TRBD1
TGTGCCAGTAGTGGGCAGGGACGGGTGTATAATTCACCCCTCCACTTT	CASSGQGRVYNSPLHF	.	TRBV19	TRBJ1-6	.
TGTGCCAGCAGGATGGCAGCCGGACATAAAGAAAAACTGTTTTTT	CASRMAAGHKEKLFF	few	TRBV7-9	TRBJ1-4	.
TGTGCCAGCAGCTTGGAAGAACAGCGAGCTTTCTTT	CASSLEEQRAFF	many	TRBV5-8	TRBJ1-1	.
TGCGCCAGCAGCTTGCAGGGGGCGATCGACGAGCAGTACTTC	CASSLQGAIDEQYF	many	TRBV5-1	TRBJ2-7	TRBD1
TGTGCCAGCAGCCCCGCCCCACTAGTTACAGAGACCCAGTACTTC	CASSPAPLVTETQYF	.	TRBV2	TRBJ2-5	.
TGTGCCAGCAGCCAAGATAGGAGAATCCGGGGCTACACCTTC	CASSQDRRIRGYTF	.	TRBV9	TRBJ1-2	.
TGCGGCTTTCCATCAACTAATGAAAAACTGTTTTTT	CGFPSTNEKLFF	few	TRBV20-1	TRBJ1-4	.
TGTGCCAGCAGCCTCGGACTAGCGGGAGCCTCGTTCACCGGGGAGCTGTTTTTT	CASSLGLAGASFTGELFF	.	TRBV11-2	TRBJ2-2	TRBD2
TGCAGTGCGGCAGGGGGCTCCGCTGAAGCTTTCTTT	CSAAGGSAEAFF	few	TRBV20-1	TRBJ1-1	TRBD1
TGTGCCAGCAGCTCGGGGACAGCCACTAACTATGGCTACACCTTC	CASSSGTATNYGYTF	few	TRBV2	TRBJ1-2	TRBD1
TGTGCCAGCAGCCAAGGGGGGGACCCTAATCAGCCCCAGCATTTT	CASSQGGDPNQPQHF	.	TRBV6-5	TRBJ1-5	.
TGTGCCAGCAGCCAAGAGGAGGAGCCAGGAGGGGAGACCCAGTACTTC	CASSQEEEPGGETQYF	few	TRBV12-3/TRBV12-4	TRBJ2-5	.
TGCAGTGCTAGCAGAGGGGACCAGCCCCAGCATTTT	CSASRGDQPQHF	many	TRBV20-1	TRBJ1-5	.
TGCAGCGTTGTGACAGGTGAACCCAATCAGCCCCAGCATTTT	CSVVTGEPNQPQHF	few	TRBV29-1	TRBJ1-5	.
TGTGCCAGCAGCGTAGAGGACGGAGAGTACGAGCAGTACTTC	CASSVEDGEYEQYF	few	TRBV9	TRBJ2-7	.
TGCAGTGCTATTGAGTCTCCTTCCTCCTACGGGCAGTACTTC	CSAIESPSSYGQYF	.	TRBV20-1	TRBJ2-7	.
TGTGCCAGCAGCGTCGGGTCGTTGGATACGCAGTATTTT	CASSVGSLDTQYF	.	TRBV9	TRBJ2-3	.
TGTGCCAGCAGCCCCCGGGGTAGCGGGGGGTCGATAGGAGAGACCCAGTACTTC	CASSPRGSGGSIGETQYF	.	TRBV7-6	TRBJ2-5	TRBD2
TGTGCCACCCAGACAGACCTGGGCTACACCTTC	CATQTDLGYTF	many	TRBV2	TRBJ1-2	.
TGTGCCAGCAGCGCACCCGGACTGTCCTATGGCTACACCTTC	CASSAPGLSYGYTF	many	TRBV7-2	TRBJ1-2	.
TGCGCCAGCAGCCGCGCCCTCGGACAGGGGGCAAGTGAAGCTTTCTTT	CASSRALGQGASEAFF	.	TRBV5-1	TRBJ1-1	TRBD1
TGTGCCAGCAGCTTAGGGCCCGGGACAGGCAATGAGCAGTTCTTC	CASSLGPGTGNEQFF	.	TRBV7-6	TRBJ2-1	TRBD1
TGTGCCAGCAGCCAGCAGGGTACTGGGGCCAACGTCCTGACTTTC	CASSQQGTGANVLTF	many	TRBV7-8	TRBJ2-6	.
TGTGCCAGCACCTTATTGGGGGAGCTGTTTTTT	CASTLLGELFF	.	TRBV7-9	TRBJ2-2	.
TGTGCCAGCATTAAGGCTGGACGGTGGGGCTATGGCTACACCTTC	CASIKAGRWGYGYTF	many	TRBV6-6	TRBJ1-2	.
TGTGCCAGTAGTACGATGGCAGGGGTCTCCTACGAGCAGTACTTC	CASSTMAGVSYEQYF	many	TRBV19	TRBJ2-7	.